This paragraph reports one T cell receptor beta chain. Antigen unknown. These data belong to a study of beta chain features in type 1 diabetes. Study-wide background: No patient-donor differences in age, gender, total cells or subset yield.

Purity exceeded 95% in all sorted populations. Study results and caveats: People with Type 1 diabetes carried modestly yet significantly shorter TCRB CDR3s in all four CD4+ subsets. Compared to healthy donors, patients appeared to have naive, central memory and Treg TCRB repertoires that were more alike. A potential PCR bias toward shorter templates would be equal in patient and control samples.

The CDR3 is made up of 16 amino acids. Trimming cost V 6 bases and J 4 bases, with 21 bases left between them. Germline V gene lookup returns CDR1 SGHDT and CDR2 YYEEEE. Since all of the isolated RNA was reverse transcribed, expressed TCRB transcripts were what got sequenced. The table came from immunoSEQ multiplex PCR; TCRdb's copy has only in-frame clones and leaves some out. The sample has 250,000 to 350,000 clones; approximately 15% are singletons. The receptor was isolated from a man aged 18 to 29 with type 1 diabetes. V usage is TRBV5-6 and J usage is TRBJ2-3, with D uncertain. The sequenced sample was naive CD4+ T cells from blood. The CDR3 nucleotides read TGTGCCAGCACCCCGATGGGTCGTATCCAGGCAGATACGCAGTATTTT. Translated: CASTPMGRIQADTQYF.